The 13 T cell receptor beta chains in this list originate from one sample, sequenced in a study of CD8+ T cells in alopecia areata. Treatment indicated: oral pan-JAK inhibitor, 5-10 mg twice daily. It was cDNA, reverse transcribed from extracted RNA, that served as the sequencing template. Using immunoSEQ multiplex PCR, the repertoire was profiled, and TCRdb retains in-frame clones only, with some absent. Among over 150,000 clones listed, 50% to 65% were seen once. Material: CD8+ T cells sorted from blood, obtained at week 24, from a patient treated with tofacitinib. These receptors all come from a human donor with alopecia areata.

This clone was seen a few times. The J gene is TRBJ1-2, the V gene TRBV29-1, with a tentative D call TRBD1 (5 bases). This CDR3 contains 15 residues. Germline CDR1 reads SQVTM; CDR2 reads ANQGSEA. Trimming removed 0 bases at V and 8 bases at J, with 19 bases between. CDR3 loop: CSVEDREGQSGGYTF. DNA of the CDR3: TGCAGCGTTGAAGATCGGGAGGGGCAGAGTGGAGGCTACACCTTC. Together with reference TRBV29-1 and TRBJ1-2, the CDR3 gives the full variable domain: SAVISQKPSRDICQRGTSLTIQCQVDSQVTMMFWYRQQPGQSLTLIATANQGSEATYESGFVIDKFPISRPNLTFSTLTVSNMSPEDSSIYLCSVEDREGQSGGYTFGSGTRLTVV.

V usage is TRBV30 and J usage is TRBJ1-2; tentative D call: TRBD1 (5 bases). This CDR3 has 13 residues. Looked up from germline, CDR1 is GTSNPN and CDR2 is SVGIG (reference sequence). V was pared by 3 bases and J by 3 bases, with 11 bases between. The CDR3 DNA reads TGTGCCTGGAGGCAAGGGACCTACTATGGCTACACCTTC. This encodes CAWRQGTYYGYTF.

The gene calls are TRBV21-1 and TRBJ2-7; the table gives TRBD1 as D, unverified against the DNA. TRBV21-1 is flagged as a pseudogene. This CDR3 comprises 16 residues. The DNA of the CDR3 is TGTGCCAGCAGCAAAGAGGTCACAGATAGTACCTACGAGCAGTACTTC. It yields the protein CASSKEVTDSTYEQYF.

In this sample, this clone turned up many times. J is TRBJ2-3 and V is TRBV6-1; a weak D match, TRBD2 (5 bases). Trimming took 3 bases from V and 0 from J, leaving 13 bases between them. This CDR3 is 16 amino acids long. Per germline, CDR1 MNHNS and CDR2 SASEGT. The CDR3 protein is CASSDSVGGSTDTQYF. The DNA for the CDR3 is TGTGCCAGCAGTGATAGTGTGGGCGGGAGCACAGATACGCAGTATTTT.

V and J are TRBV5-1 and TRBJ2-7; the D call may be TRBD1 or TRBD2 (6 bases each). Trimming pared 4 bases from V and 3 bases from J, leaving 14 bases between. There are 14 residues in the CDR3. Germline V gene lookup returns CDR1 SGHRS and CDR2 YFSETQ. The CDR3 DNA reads TGCGCCAGCAGCCCGGGGGCCTATAACTACGAGCAGTACTTC. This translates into CASSPGAYNYEQYF.

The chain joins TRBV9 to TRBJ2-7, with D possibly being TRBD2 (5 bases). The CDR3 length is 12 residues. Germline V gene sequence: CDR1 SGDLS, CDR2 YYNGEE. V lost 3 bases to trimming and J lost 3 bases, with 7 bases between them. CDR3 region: CASSEGSYEQYF. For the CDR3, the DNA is TGTGCCAGCAGCGAAGGGAGCTACGAGCAGTACTTC.

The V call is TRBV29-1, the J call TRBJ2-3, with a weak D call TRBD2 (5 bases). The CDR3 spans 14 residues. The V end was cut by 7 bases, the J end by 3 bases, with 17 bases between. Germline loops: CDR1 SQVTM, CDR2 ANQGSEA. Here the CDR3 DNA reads TGCAGCGCCAGCGGTCAGGAGAGAACAGATACGCAGTATTTT. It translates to CSASGQERTDTQYF.

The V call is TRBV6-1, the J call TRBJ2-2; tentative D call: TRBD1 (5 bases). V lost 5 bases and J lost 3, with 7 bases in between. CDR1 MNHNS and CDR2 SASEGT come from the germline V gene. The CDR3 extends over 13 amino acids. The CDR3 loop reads CASSLTDTGELFF. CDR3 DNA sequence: TGTGCCAGCAGTCTGACAGACACCGGGGAGCTGTTTTTT.

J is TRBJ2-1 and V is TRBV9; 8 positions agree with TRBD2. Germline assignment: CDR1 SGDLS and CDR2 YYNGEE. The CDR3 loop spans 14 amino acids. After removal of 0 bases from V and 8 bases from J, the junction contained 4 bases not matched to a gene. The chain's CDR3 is CASSVDGSGDEQFF. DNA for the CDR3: TGTGCCAGCAGCGTAGATGGTAGCGGGGATGAGCAGTTCTTC.

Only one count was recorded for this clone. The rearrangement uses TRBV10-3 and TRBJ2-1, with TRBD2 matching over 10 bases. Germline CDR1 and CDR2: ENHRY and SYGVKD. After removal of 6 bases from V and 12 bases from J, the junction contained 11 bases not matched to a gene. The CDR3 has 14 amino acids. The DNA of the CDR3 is TGTGCCATCAGGGAGACTAGCGGGCGCGGATGGCAGTTCTTC. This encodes CAIRETSGRGWQFF.

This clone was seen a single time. The CDR3 coding sequence is TGTGCCAGCAGTCCCCGACGCACGGAAGCGGAGACCCAGTACTTC. It specifies CASSPRRTEAETQYF. The V and J genes are TRBV27 and TRBJ2-5; D uncertain. Trimming took 5 bases from V and 5 from J, leaving 18 bases between them. The CDR3 covers 15 residues. Germline lookup yields CDR1 MNHEY and CDR2 SMNVEV (reference sequence).

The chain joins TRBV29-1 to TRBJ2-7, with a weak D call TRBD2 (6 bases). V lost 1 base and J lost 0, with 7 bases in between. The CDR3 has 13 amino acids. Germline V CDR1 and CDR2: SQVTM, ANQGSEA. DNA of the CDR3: TGCAGCGTTGAAGTGGGGGGCTCCTACGAGCAGTACTTC. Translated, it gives CSVEVGGSYEQYF.

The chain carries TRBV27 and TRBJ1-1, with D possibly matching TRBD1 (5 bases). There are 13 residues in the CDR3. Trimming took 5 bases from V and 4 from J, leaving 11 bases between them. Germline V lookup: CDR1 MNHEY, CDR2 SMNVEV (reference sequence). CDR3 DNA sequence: TGTGCCAGCAGTATTCTTGGGGGCACTGAAGCTTTCTTT. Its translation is CASSILGGTEAFF.